Shown below are 10 T cell receptor beta chains from a single sample sequenced in a study of shared clonotypes between healthy human individuals. This table comes from immunoSEQ multiplex PCR, and its TCRdb copy is limited to in-frame clones, with some not included. Of under 550,000 clones in the sample, 90% to 96% were seen once. Sample: naive CD4+ T cells sorted from blood. Subset defined: CD45RA+ positively selected. These receptors came from a woman in her twenties or thirties in good health.

This clone appeared a single time. The J gene is TRBJ2-5, the V gene TRBV5-5; D unresolved. V was clipped by 4 bases and J by 1 base, with 8 bases between them. This CDR3 is 13 amino acids long. The V gene's germline CDR1 is SGHKS and CDR2 YYEKEE (reference sequence). The CDR3 spells CASSPTFQETQYF. CDR3 coding DNA: TGTGCCAGCAGCCCCACGTTCCAAGAGACCCAGTACTTC.

The chain uses TRBV15 and TRBJ2-7; 8 bases match TRBD2. The CDR3 runs 13 residues. Germline CDR1 and CDR2: LNHNV and YYDKDF (reference sequence). The V gene end was trimmed by 4 bases and the J gene end by 5 bases; junction bases not matched to a gene: 4. As DNA, the CDR3 is TGTGCCACCAGCATAAGCGGGAGAAACGAGCAGTACTTC. Protein product: CATSISGRNEQYF.

The chain joins TRBV18 to TRBJ2-7, with TRBD1 matching 9 bases. Germline V gene data show CDR1 as KGHSH and CDR2 as LQKENI. The CDR3 totals 18 residues. V was pared by 6 bases and J by 2 bases, with 17 bases of the junction left unmatched. The CDR3 nucleotides are TGTGCCAGCTCCGTATTGCCCGGCCGGGACAGGGTGACCTACGAGCAGTACTTC. Translation gives CASSVLPGRDRVTYEQYF.

V usage is TRBV7-9 and J usage is TRBJ1-4; D uncertain. The CDR3 sequence is 13 residues long. The germline V gene has CDR1 SEHNR and CDR2 FQNEAQ (reference sequence). V was clipped by 2 bases and J by 6 bases, with 7 bases between them. The CDR3 loop is CASSLSAYEKLFF. CDR3 sequence (DNA): TGTGCCAGCAGCTTATCAGCCTATGAAAAACTGTTTTTT. Combining the CDR3 with reference TRBV7-9 and TRBJ1-4 gives the whole variable domain DTGVSQNPRHKITKRGQNVTFRCDPISEHNRLYWYRQTLGQGPEFLTYFQNEAQLEKSRLLSDRFSAERPKGSFSTLEIQRTEQGDSAMYLCASSLSAYEKLFFGSGTQLSVL.

The chain links TRBV9 to TRBJ2-5; D might be TRBD1 or TRBD2, each matching 5 bases. The CDR3 contains 12 residues. V was shortened by 8 bases and J by 5 bases, with 13 bases between the two germline ends. Looked up from germline, CDR1 is SGDLS and CDR2 is YYNGEE. CDR3 sequence: CASGGLGETQYF. The CDR3 nucleotides read TGTGCCAGTGGGGGATTGGGGGAGACCCAGTACTTC.

Turning to this clone: Other DNA sequences in this specimen translate into the identical CDR3. The chain recombines TRBV2 with TRBJ2-7; D remains unclear. The CDR3 totals 11 residues. Trimming shortened V by 4 bases and J by 4 bases, and 5 bases separated the two germline ends. The germline V gene has CDR1 SNHLY and CDR2 FYNNEI. The CDR3 DNA sequence: TGTGCCAGCAGTGTTTTATACGAGCAGTACTTC. Protein product: CASSVLYEQYF.

The CDR3, as DNA: TGTGCCAGCAGCCCCCGGGGGACAGGGTGGCAGTACTTC. Translation: CASSPRGTGWQYF. The J gene is TRBJ2-5, the V gene TRBV2; 9 bases are a match to TRBD1. With 6 bases clipped from V and 11 bases from J, the junction kept 10 bases outside the gene matches. The CDR3 is 13 amino acids. Germline CDR1 reads SNHLY; CDR2 reads FYNNEI.

The V gene is TRBV9, the J gene TRBJ2-3; 7 bases are shared with TRBD2. Trimming took 3 bases from V and 2 from J; bases not matched to a gene: 9. Per the germline V gene, CDR1 is SGDLS and CDR2 is YYNGEE. This CDR3 is 16 amino acids long. This chain's CDR3 is CASSASERGTTDTQYF. DNA of the CDR3: TGTGCCAGCAGCGCCTCAGAGCGGGGAACCACAGATACGCAGTATTTT.

This chain connects TRBV18 to TRBJ2-7; the D gene is possibly TRBD1 (6 bases). With 0 bases removed from V and 5 bases from J, the gap between germline ends came to 17 bases. Germline-derived CDR1 and CDR2 are KGHSH and LQKENI. There are 16 residues in the CDR3. The CDR3 protein is CASSPPGQGTLHEQYF. CDR3 nucleotides: TGTGCCAGCTCACCACCGGGGCAGGGGACCCTCCACGAGCAGTACTTC.

The chain is built from TRBV28 and TRBJ2-7, with D possibly matching TRBD2 (5 bases). Germline CDR1 MDHEN, CDR2 SYDVKM. This CDR3 has 13 amino acids. V was cut by 7 bases and J by 4 bases, with 14 bases left in between. CDR3 sequence: CASTQEVHYEQYF. In nucleotides, the CDR3 is TGTGCCAGCACCCAGGAGGTCCATTACGAGCAGTACTTC.